The rows below give T cell receptor beta chains drawn from one sample of a study of beta chain features in type 1 diabetes. Generated by immunoSEQ multiplex PCR, the TCRdb table keeps only in-frame clones and is missing some. The sample shows under 350,000 clones, around 15% of them seen only once. Material for sequencing was naive CD4+ T cells from blood. Receptors were obtained from a man between 25 and 39 years old with type 1 diabetes. Each CDR3 is given with its conserved first and last residue. A D gene is named only where the DNA matches it firmly. The size of a clone is reported for some rows only, either as once, few or many, or as a class for expanded clones.

V: TRBV2
D: .
size: few
J: TRBJ2-1
CDR3: CASTSYNEQFF
DNA: TGTGCCAGCACGTCCTACAATGAGCAGTTCTTC

V: TRBV19
D: TRBD2
size: few
J: TRBJ2-2
CDR3: CASRRAGGISAGELFF
DNA: TGTGCCAGTAGAAGGGCGGGAGGAATCAGCGCCGGGGAGCTGTTTTTT

V: TRBV2
D: .
size: few
J: TRBJ1-2
CDR3: CASSSGVLLSGYTF
DNA: TGTGCCAGCAGCTCGGGAGTGCTGCTATCTGGCTACACCTTC

V: TRBV2
D: .
size: .
J: TRBJ2-7
CDR3: CASSVGGSYEQYF
DNA: TGTGCCAGCAGTGTCGGGGGTAGCTACGAGCAGTACTTC

V: TRBV25-1
D: .
size: few
J: TRBJ1-1
CDR3: CASSLAQAYGTEAFF
DNA: TGTGCCAGCAGTCTCGCTCAGGCCTATGGGACTGAAGCTTTCTTT

V: TRBV4-1
D: TRBD2
size: .
J: TRBJ2-1
CDR3: CASSQDKFDGRALNNEQFF
DNA: TGCGCCAGCAGCCAAGACAAGTTCGACGGGAGGGCCCTCAACAATGAGCAGTTCTTC

V: TRBV6-6
D: TRBD2
size: .
J: TRBJ2-7
CDR3: CASSYPGTSGFYEQYF
DNA: TGTGCCAGCAGTTACCCCGGGACTAGCGGATTCTACGAGCAGTACTTC

V: TRBV28
D: .
size: few
J: TRBJ1-5
CDR3: CASKVADQPQHF
DNA: TGTGCCAGCAAAGTAGCCGATCAGCCCCAGCATTTT

V: TRBV7-3
D: TRBD1
size: few
J: TRBJ2-2
CDR3: CASSPKDRANTGELFF
DNA: TGTGCCAGCAGCCCAAAAGACAGGGCGAACACCGGGGAGCTGTTTTTT

V: TRBV10-3
D: TRBD2
size: .
J: TRBJ2-1
CDR3: CAISVRAGVYNEQFF
DNA: TGTGCCATCAGTGTTCGGGCGGGAGTCTACAATGAGCAGTTCTTC

V: TRBV25-1
D: TRBD1
size: .
J: TRBJ1-2
CDR3: CASRGQGNGYTF
DNA: TGTGCCAGCAGGGGACAGGGAAATGGCTACACCTTC

V: TRBV5-1
D: TRBD2
size: .
J: TRBJ2-1
CDR3: CASAPLAGDNEQFF
DNA: TGCGCCAGCGCCCCACTAGCGGGTGACAATGAGCAGTTCTTC

V: TRBV5-1
D: TRBD2
size: .
J: TRBJ2-7
CDR3: CASSSGTSGIVYEQYF
DNA: TGCGCCAGCAGCTCTGGGACTAGCGGGATCGTCTACGAGCAGTACTTC

V: TRBV5-4
D: TRBD2
size: few
J: TRBJ2-7
CDR3: CASSVSSGRSYEQYF
DNA: TGTGCCAGCAGCGTCTCTAGCGGGAGGTCCTACGAGCAGTACTTC

V: TRBV5-1
D: .
size: .
J: TRBJ2-3
CDR3: CASSRGQAGNLNTQYF
DNA: TGCGCCAGCAGCCGGGGACAAGCCGGGAATTTGAATACGCAGTATTTT

V: TRBV4-2
D: TRBD1
size: .
J: TRBJ2-2
CDR3: CASSQTGTANTGELFF
DNA: TGTGCCAGCAGCCAAACCGGGACAGCGAACACCGGGGAGCTGTTTTTT

V: TRBV28
D: TRBD2
size: .
J: TRBJ2-1
CDR3: CASSSLAGAYNEQFF
DNA: TGTGCCAGCAGTTCCTTAGCGGGAGCCTACAATGAGCAGTTCTTC

V: TRBV19
D: .
size: few
J: TRBJ2-5
CDR3: CASRGLGRETQYF
DNA: TGTGCCAGTAGGGGCCTGGGGCGGGAGACCCAGTACTTC

V: TRBV7-2
D: .
size: .
J: TRBJ1-2
CDR3: CASSLNGYGYTF
DNA: TGTGCCAGCAGCTTAAACGGCTATGGCTACACCTTC

V: TRBV18
D: .
size: .
J: TRBJ2-5
CDR3: CASSTSAGRQETQYF
DNA: TGTGCCAGCTCAACCTCAGCAGGGCGCCAAGAGACCCAGTACTTC

V: TRBV29-1
D: .
size: .
J: TRBJ2-3
CDR3: CSVGQISDTQYF
DNA: TGCAGCGTAGGACAGATTAGCGATACGCAGTATTTT

V: TRBV28
D: TRBD2
size: few
J: TRBJ2-7
CDR3: CASSLWASGRHVYEQYF
DNA: TGTGCCAGCAGTTTATGGGCGAGCGGGAGACACGTCTACGAGCAGTACTTC

V: TRBV7-3
D: .
size: .
J: TRBJ1-1
CDR3: CASSPGHRNTEAFF
DNA: TGTGCCAGCAGCCCCGGACACCGGAACACTGAAGCTTTCTTT

V: TRBV4-3
D: .
size: few
J: TRBJ2-7
CDR3: CASSQDEAYSYEQYF
DNA: TGCGCCAGCAGCCAAGATGAGGCCTACTCCTACGAGCAGTACTTC

V: TRBV6-1
D: .
size: .
J: TRBJ2-5
CDR3: CASSEAFPGIRETQYF
DNA: TGTGCCAGCAGTGAAGCTTTCCCGGGGATTCGAGAGACCCAGTACTTC

V: TRBV6-6
D: TRBD2
size: .
J: TRBJ2-7
CDR3: CASSPFSGDYEQYF
DNA: TGTGCCAGCAGTCCATTTAGCGGGGACTACGAGCAGTACTTC

V: TRBV5-1
D: .
size: .
J: TRBJ1-1
CDR3: CASSQTSGNSEAFF
DNA: TGCGCCAGCAGCCAGACATCCGGGAACTCTGAAGCTTTCTTT

V: TRBV18
D: TRBD1
size: few
J: TRBJ2-6
CDR3: CASSQGQGFSGANVLTF
DNA: TGTGCCAGCTCGCAGGGACAGGGTTTCTCTGGGGCCAACGTCCTGACTTTC

V: TRBV20-1
D: .
size: few
J: TRBJ1-1
CDR3: CSARSLAEAFF
DNA: TGCAGTGCTAGATCTCTTGCTGAAGCTTTCTTT

V: TRBV9
D: TRBD2
size: .
J: TRBJ2-1
CDR3: CASSVDSGYSYNEQFF
DNA: TGTGCCAGCAGCGTAGATAGCGGGTATTCCTACAATGAGCAGTTCTTC

V: TRBV18
D: .
size: few
J: TRBJ1-1
CDR3: CASLTVENTEAFF
DNA: TGTGCCAGCTTAACGGTTGAGAACACTGAAGCTTTCTTT

V: TRBV25-1
D: .
size: few
J: TRBJ2-5
CDR3: CASSDNRGRGETQYF
DNA: TGTGCCAGCAGTGACAACCGGGGTAGGGGGGAGACCCAGTACTTC

V: TRBV19
D: TRBD1
size: .
J: TRBJ2-5
CDR3: CASSRGTAQETQYF
DNA: TGTGCCAGTAGTAGGGGGACAGCACAAGAGACCCAGTACTTC

V: TRBV28
D: TRBD1
size: .
J: TRBJ2-5
CDR3: CASSSAGTGQETQYF
DNA: TGTGCCAGCAGTTCCGCCGGGACAGGGCAAGAGACCCAGTACTTC

V: TRBV29-1
D: .
size: few
J: TRBJ2-1
CDR3: CSVEALADEQFF
DNA: TGCAGCGTTGAAGCACTAGCTGATGAGCAGTTCTTC

V: TRBV2
D: .
size: few
J: TRBJ2-3
CDR3: CASNGEDTQYF
DNA: TGTGCCAGCAATGGGGAGGATACGCAGTATTTT

V: TRBV5-4
D: TRBD2
size: few
J: TRBJ2-1
CDR3: CASSSGTTHNEQFF
DNA: TGTGCCAGCAGCTCCGGGACTACACACAATGAGCAGTTCTTC

V: TRBV30
D: TRBD1
size: .
J: TRBJ2-5
CDR3: CAWSLGLGTDHF
DNA: TGTGCCTGGAGTCTAGGACTCGGGACAGACCACTTC

V: TRBV7-3
D: TRBD2
size: few
J: TRBJ2-2
CDR3: CASSLGLAGTGELFF
DNA: TGTGCCAGCAGCTTGGGACTAGCGGGAACCGGGGAGCTGTTTTTT

V: TRBV4-2
D: TRBD1
size: few
J: TRBJ1-5
CDR3: CASSQGQGLQPQHF
DNA: TGTGCCAGCAGCCAGGGACAGGGATTGCAGCCCCAGCATTTT

V: TRBV21-1
D: .
size: .
J: TRBJ2-1
CDR3: CATRQGYYNEQFF
DNA: TGTGCCACGAGACAGGGCTACTACAATGAGCAGTTCTTC

V: TRBV6-1
D: .
size: .
J: TRBJ1-2
CDR3: CASSRSGAGNYGYTF
DNA: TGTGCCAGCAGTCGATCAGGGGCGGGTAACTATGGCTACACCTTC

V: TRBV7-2
D: .
size: few
J: TRBJ2-5
CDR3: CASSLGGQGIQETQYF
DNA: TGTGCCAGCAGCTTAGGCGGACAAGGTATCCAAGAGACCCAGTACTTC

V: TRBV5-6
D: TRBD1
size: .
J: TRBJ2-1
CDR3: CASSIPGTAAYNEQFF
DNA: TGTGCCAGCAGCATCCCCGGGACAGCCGCATACAATGAGCAGTTCTTC

V: TRBV4-2
D: TRBD2
size: few
J: TRBJ2-5
CDR3: CASSQELAGSLKTQYF
DNA: TGTGCCAGCAGCCAAGAACTAGCGGGGAGTTTGAAGACCCAGTACTTC

V: TRBV5-4
D: .
size: few
J: TRBJ2-3
CDR3: CASSSGVDTQYF
DNA: TGTGCCAGCAGCTCCGGGGTAGATACGCAGTATTTT